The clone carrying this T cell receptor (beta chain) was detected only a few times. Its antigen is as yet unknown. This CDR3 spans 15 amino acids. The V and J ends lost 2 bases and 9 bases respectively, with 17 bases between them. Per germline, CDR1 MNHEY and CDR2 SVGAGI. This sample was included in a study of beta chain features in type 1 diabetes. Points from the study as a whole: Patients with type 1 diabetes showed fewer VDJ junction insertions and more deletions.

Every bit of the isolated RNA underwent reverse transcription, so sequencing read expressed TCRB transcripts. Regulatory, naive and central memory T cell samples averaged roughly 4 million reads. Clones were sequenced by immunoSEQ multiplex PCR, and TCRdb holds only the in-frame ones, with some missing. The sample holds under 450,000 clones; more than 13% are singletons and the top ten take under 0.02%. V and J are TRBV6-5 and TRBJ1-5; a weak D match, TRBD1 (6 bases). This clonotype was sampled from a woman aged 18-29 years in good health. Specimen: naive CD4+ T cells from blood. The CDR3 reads CASSYHGTPGWPQHF. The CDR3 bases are TGTGCCAGCAGTTACCATGGGACACCCGGTTGGCCCCAGCATTTT.